The 28 T cell receptor beta chains listed next were all sequenced from one sample in a study of T cells after yellow fever vaccination. TCRdb fed the 5' RACE reads into MiXCR, producing one record per CDR3 protein. The sample yields some 200,000 distinct CDR3 sequences, 3.2% seen once. The material sequenced was CD4+ T cells sorted from PBMCs, taken 10 days after the yellow fever booster vaccination. These receptors all come from a man between 18 and 29 years old who received the YFV17D yellow fever vaccine.

This clonotype was seen more than once but under ten times. This chain connects TRBV7-2 to TRBJ2-5; 7 bases align to TRBD1. The CDR3 runs 14 residues. Germline trimming cut 4 bases from V and 4 bases from J; bases unmatched to any gene: 6. Germline V lookup: CDR1 SGHTA, CDR2 FQGNSA. The CDR3 sequence: CASSSTQGSETQYF. The DNA of the CDR3 is TGTGCCAGCAGCTCCACACAGGGGTCAGAGACCCAGTACTTC.

This clonotype was counted at least ten times. V is TRBV20-1 and J is TRBJ1-6; 8 bases align to TRBD1. After removal of 1 base from V and 8 bases from J, the junction contained 7 bases not matched to a gene. Germline CDR1 is DFQATT and CDR2 is SNEGSKA (reference sequence). CDR3 length: 15 residues. CDR3 loop: CSARGWDRRDSPLHF. DNA for the CDR3: TGCAGTGCTAGAGGCTGGGACAGGAGGGATTCACCCCTCCACTTT.

CDR3 protein: CASSSQGQRREKLFF. For the CDR3, the DNA is TGTGCCAGCAGTTCCCAGGGCCAGCGTCGGGAAAAACTGTTTTTT. This chain connects TRBV12-3 or TRBV12-4 to TRBJ1-4; D might be TRBD1 (5 bases). The V and J ends lost 4 bases and 8 bases respectively, with 17 bases between them. The CDR3 contains 15 residues.

The rearrangement uses TRBV6-2 or TRBV6-3 and TRBJ1-1; 7 bases are a match to TRBD1. CDR3 length: 15 residues. With V trimmed by 3 bases and J by 2 bases, 6 bases remained unmatched. Germline loops: CDR1 MNHEY, CDR2 SVGEGT. The CDR3 here is CASSYRGLYNTEAFF. The DNA for the CDR3 is TGTGCCAGCAGTTATAGGGGGCTGTACAACACTGAAGCTTTCTTT.

This clonotype was seen repeatedly, ten times or more. The chain joins TRBV11-2 to TRBJ1-3; D gene uncertain. The CDR3 runs 13 residues. Deletions cut 6 bases from V and 4 bases from J, with 10 bases between. Germline V CDR1 and CDR2: SGHAT, FQNNGV. The CDR3 bases are TGTGCCAGCAGGGCAAGCGGGGGAAACACCATATATTTT. Its protein is CASRASGGNTIYF.

This clonotype was seen a handful of times. The chain employs TRBV3-1 and TRBJ1-1, with D tentatively TRBD1 (6 bases). The CDR3 is 14 residues long. Germline CDR1 LGHDT, CDR2 YNNKEL (reference sequence). V lost 5 bases and J 5 bases, leaving 15 bases between the germline ends. In nucleotides, the CDR3 is TGTGCCAGCAGCGCCGGGGGGGGGCGAACTGAAGCTTTCTTT. Its translation is CASSAGGGRTEAFF.

The sample holds many counts of this clonotype. This chain connects TRBV20-1 to TRBJ2-7, with 8 bases lining up with TRBD2. Germline CDR1 is DFQATT and CDR2 is SNEGSKA (reference sequence). J was trimmed by 5 bases and V by 4 bases; bases with no gene match: 13. This CDR3 is 15 amino acids long. In DNA form, the CDR3 reads TGCAGTGCTAAGGCCCTAGAACGGGGGGGGGACGAGCAGTACTTC. Translation: CSAKALERGGDEQYF.

CDR3 sequence: CASSSTGGPYNEQFF. CDR3 nucleotides: TGCGCCAGCAGCTCGACGGGGGGCCCCTACAATGAGCAGTTCTTC. The V call is TRBV5-1, the J call TRBJ2-1, with D possibly being TRBD2 (7 bases). Trimming stripped 3 bases from V and 2 bases from J, with 12 bases between. This CDR3 contains 15 residues. Germline lookup yields CDR1 SGHRS and CDR2 YFSETQ.

The chain has TRBV10-1 and TRBJ1-5; 7 nucleotides align to TRBD1. This CDR3 has 15 amino acids. Germline lookup yields CDR1 WNHNN and CDR2 SYGVQD (reference sequence). With V trimmed by 0 bases and J by 7 bases, 6 bases remained unmatched. The CDR3 DNA is TGCGCCAGCAGTGAGTCGAGGCAGGGGGAACAGCCCCAGCATTTT. It codes for CASSESRQGEQPQHF.

A few counts support this clonotype. The CDR3 reads CASSKNRDMFF. CDR3 coding DNA: TGTGCCAGCAGTAAGAATCGGGACATGTTTTTT. The chain carries TRBV5-4 and TRBJ1-4; D is perhaps TRBD1 (6 bases). V was trimmed by 5 bases and J by 15 bases, leaving 14 bases between them. CDR3 length equals 11 residues. Germline-derived CDR1 and CDR2 are SGHNT and YYREEE (reference sequence).

This clonotype was seen repeatedly, ten times or more. The chain employs TRBV7-2 and TRBJ1-2; D remains unclear. The V and J ends lost 5 bases and 6 bases respectively, with 19 bases between them. The CDR3 spans 15 residues. Germline V lookup: CDR1 SGHTA, CDR2 FQGNSA. The CDR3 sequence: CASSKAVAVQDGYTF. CDR3 coding DNA: TGTGCCAGCAGCAAAGCGGTCGCGGTTCAAGATGGCTACACCTTC.

The table lists this clonotype with many counts. The rearrangement uses TRBV6-1 and TRBJ2-7; 8 nucleotides align to TRBD1. The V gene end was trimmed by 4 bases and the J gene end by 7 bases; junction bases not matched to a gene: 3. Germline V gene sequence: CDR1 MNHNS, CDR2 SASEGT. This CDR3 has 12 amino acids. The CDR3 sequence is CASSGQGQEQYF. As DNA, the CDR3 is TGTGCCAGCAGTGGACAGGGGCAGGAGCAGTACTTC.

V is TRBV7-3 and J is TRBJ2-5; TRBD2 agrees at 9 bases. After removal of 6 bases from V and 3 bases from J, the junction contained 11 bases not matched to a gene. Germline CDR1 SGHTA, CDR2 FQGTGA. The CDR3 runs to 16 residues. The CDR3 DNA is TGTGCCAGCAGACCAAACTGGCGGGGGGGGGAAGAGACCCAGTACTTC. Protein: CASRPNWRGGEETQYF.

The rearrangement joins TRBV5-1 to TRBJ2-3; D tentatively fits TRBD1 or TRBD2 (5 bases each). The CDR3 totals 12 residues. Germline V gives CDR1 SGHRS, CDR2 YFSETQ. V was clipped by 7 bases and J by 6 bases, with 12 bases between them. The CDR3 region is CASREGADTQYF. Written as DNA, the CDR3 is TGCGCCAGCCGGGAAGGGGCCGATACGCAGTATTTT.

The table lists this clonotype with many counts. The rearrangement joins TRBV9 to TRBJ2-3; no clear D gene. The CDR3 covers 13 residues. V dropped 0 bases and J dropped 0 bases, with 2 bases sitting between them. Per germline, CDR1 SGDLS and CDR2 YYNGEE. The CDR3 loop is CASSVESTDTQYF. CDR3 nucleotides: TGTGCCAGCAGCGTAGAGAGCACAGATACGCAGTATTTT.

The chain uses TRBV4-2 and TRBJ2-1; D might be TRBD2 (6 bases). The V and J ends lost 3 bases and 0 bases respectively, with 15 bases between them. Germline values: CDR1 LGHNA, CDR2 YNFKEQ. There are 17 residues in the CDR3. Here the CDR3 reads CASSQGLGGDSYNEQFF. For the CDR3, the DNA is TGTGCCAGCAGCCAGGGTCTCGGGGGTGACTCCTACAATGAGCAGTTCTTC.

This clonotype was counted many times. This chain links TRBV5-1 with TRBJ2-2; D unclear. Deletions cut 6 bases from V and 4 bases from J, with 7 bases between. This CDR3 has 12 amino acids. Germline CDR1 is SGHRS and CDR2 is YFSETQ. Here the CDR3 reads CASKAVTGELFF. In DNA, the CDR3 is TGCGCCAGCAAGGCGGTCACCGGGGAGCTGTTTTTT.

The genes are TRBV20-1 and TRBJ1-4; D gene unclear. This CDR3 spans 15 amino acids. Germline V gene sequence: CDR1 DFQATT, CDR2 SNEGSKA (reference sequence). Trimming took 4 bases from V and 6 from J, leaving 18 bases between them. The CDR3 DNA reads TGCAGTGCTAAAACCCCTCAGTGGAGGGATGAAAAACTGTTTTTT. Translated: CSAKTPQWRDEKLFF.

The sample holds many counts of this clonotype. The rearrangement links TRBV29-1 to TRBJ2-4; D is unclear. Trimming shortened V by 7 bases and J by 1 base, and 11 bases separated the two germline ends. There are 13 residues in the CDR3. Germline loops: CDR1 SQVTM, CDR2 ANQGSEA. This CDR3 reads CSAGDVAKNIQYF. The CDR3 nucleotides are TGCAGCGCTGGAGATGTGGCCAAAAACATTCAGTACTTC.

The chain combines TRBV6-2 or TRBV6-3 with TRBJ1-1, with D maybe TRBD1 (5 bases). CDR3 length equals 14 residues. The germline V and J ends were trimmed by 3 bases and 5 bases, with 13 bases remaining between them. The V gene's germline CDR1 is MNHEY and CDR2 SVGEGT. The CDR3 region has the DNA TGTGCCAGCAGTTATGGAGGCCAGGGAACTGAAGCTTTCTTT. Its protein is CASSYGGQGTEAFF.

Ten or more counts support this clonotype. V usage is TRBV11-2 and J usage is TRBJ2-5, with a weak D call TRBD1 (6 bases). The CDR3 loop spans 12 amino acids. V was shortened by 8 bases and J by 5 bases, with 12 bases between the two germline ends. Germline CDR1 SGHAT, CDR2 FQNNGV. The CDR3 DNA follows: TGTGCCAGCGGGGGCTTTGGGGAGACCCAGTACTTC. Residues: CASGGFGETQYF. Combining the CDR3 with reference TRBV11-2 and TRBJ2-5 gives the whole variable domain EAGVAQSPRYKIIEKRQSVAFWCNPISGHATLYWYQQILGQGPKLLIQFQNNGVVDDSQLPKDRFSAERLKGVDSTLKIQPAKLEDSAVYLCASGGFGETQYFGPGTRLLVL.

The chain recombines TRBV12-3 or TRBV12-4 with TRBJ1-6; D gene unclear. V shed 3 bases and J shed 14 bases, with 8 bases lying between them. The CDR3 contains 11 residues. The CDR3 is CASSFFNTLHF. The CDR3 coding sequence is TGTGCCAGCAGTTTCTTTAACACCCTCCACTTT.

In this sample, this clonotype turned up a few times. As DNA, the CDR3 is TGTGCCAGCAGTTACTGGGGGGGGAGCTCCTATAATTCACCCCTCCACTTT. Amino acids: CASSYWGGSSYNSPLHF. The chain has TRBV6-5 and TRBJ1-6, with a weak D call TRBD1 (5 bases). CDR1 and CDR2 from the germline V gene are MNHEY and SVGAGI. V was clipped by 1 base and J by 0 bases, with 10 bases between them. The CDR3 is 17 amino acids.

This clonotype was seen at least ten times. CDR3 loop: CASSTAGGLYEQYF. The CDR3 nucleotides are TGCGCCAGCAGTACGGCAGGGGGTCTCTACGAGCAGTACTTC. The chain links TRBV5-1 to TRBJ2-7, with 7 bases matching TRBD1. The CDR3 covers 14 residues. V was pared by 5 bases and J by 3 bases, with 8 bases of the junction left unmatched. Germline assignment: CDR1 SGHRS and CDR2 YFSETQ.

This clonotype came up many times. The rearrangement uses TRBV2 and TRBJ2-3; D possibly matches TRBD1 or TRBD2 (6 bases each). The CDR3 spans 15 residues. Germline loops: CDR1 SNHLY, CDR2 FYNNEI. V was cut by 6 bases and J by 4 bases, with 17 bases left in between. The CDR3 sequence: CASRPEMEGADTQYF. Written as DNA, the CDR3 is TGTGCCAGCAGACCCGAAATGGAGGGGGCAGATACGCAGTATTTT.

The chain joins TRBV30 to TRBJ1-2, with D perhaps TRBD1 (6 bases). V lost 0 bases and J 7 bases, leaving 9 bases between the germline ends. Per the germline V gene, CDR1 is GTSNPN and CDR2 is SVGIG (reference sequence). The length of the CDR3 is 12 residues. The CDR3 is CAWSVVGGGYTF. The DNA for the CDR3 is TGTGCCTGGAGTGTAGTAGGGGGTGGCTACACCTTC.

There are many counts of this clonotype. This chain joins TRBV4-3 and TRBJ1-6; D is unclear. The germline V gene encodes CDR1 LGHNA and CDR2 YSLEER. The V end was cut by 0 bases, the J end by 3 bases, with 3 bases between. The CDR3 contains 14 residues. The CDR3 sequence is CASSQEDYNSPLHF. The DNA of the CDR3 is TGCGCCAGCAGCCAAGAGGACTATAATTCACCCCTCCACTTT.

The table lists this clonotype with many counts. V is TRBV12-3 or TRBV12-4 and J is TRBJ2-5; tentative D call: TRBD1 (6 bases). This CDR3 has 12 amino acids. The V end was cut by 5 bases, the J end by 5 bases, with 9 bases between. DNA for the CDR3: TGTGCCAGCAGTCGGGACACCGAGACCCAGTACTTC. Translation: CASSRDTETQYF.